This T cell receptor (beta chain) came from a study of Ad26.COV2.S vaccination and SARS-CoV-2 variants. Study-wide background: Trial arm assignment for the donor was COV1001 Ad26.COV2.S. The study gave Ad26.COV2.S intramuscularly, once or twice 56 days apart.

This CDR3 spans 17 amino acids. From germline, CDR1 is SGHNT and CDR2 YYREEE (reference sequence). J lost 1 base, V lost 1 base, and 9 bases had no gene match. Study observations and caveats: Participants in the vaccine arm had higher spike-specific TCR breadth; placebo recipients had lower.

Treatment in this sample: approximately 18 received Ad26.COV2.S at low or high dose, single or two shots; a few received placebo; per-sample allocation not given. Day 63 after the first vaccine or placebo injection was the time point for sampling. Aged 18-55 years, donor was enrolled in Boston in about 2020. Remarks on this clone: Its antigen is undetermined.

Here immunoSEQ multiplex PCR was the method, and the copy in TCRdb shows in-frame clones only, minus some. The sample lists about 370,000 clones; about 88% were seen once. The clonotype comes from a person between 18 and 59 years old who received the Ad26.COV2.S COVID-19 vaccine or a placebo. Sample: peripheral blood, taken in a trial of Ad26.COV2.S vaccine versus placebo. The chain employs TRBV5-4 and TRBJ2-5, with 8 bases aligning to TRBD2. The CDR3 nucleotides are TGTGCCAGCAGCTTGTTGAATAGCGGGGAACTCCAAGAGACCCAGTACTTC. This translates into CASSLLNSGELQETQYF.